This paragraph covers one TCR beta chain sequence. Antigen: not known. The germline CDR1 and CDR2 sequences are SGHAT and FQNNGV. The CDR3 loop spans 13 amino acids. Trimming stripped 5 bases from V and 6 bases from J, with 11 bases between. Donors underwent one heparinised blood draw, about 120 mL on average. Sequencing targeted expressed TCRB transcripts, as all isolated RNA had been reverse transcribed. Sequencing used immunoSEQ multiplex PCR; TCRdb keeps in-frame clones, though not all of them. Altogether 810,000 or so clones are present, roughly a sixth being singletons, with the ten largest covering around 0.02%. The data belong to a study of beta chain features in type 1 diabetes. Study outcomes and limitations: TCRB CDR3 length was moderately but significantly reduced in all four CD4+ subsets of Type 1 diabetes patients. Within the patient group, naive, central memory and Treg TCRB repertoires appeared more similar to each other than within healthy donors. TCRB rearrangement may or may not be influenced by HLA type; here this remained unresolved.

The source is a woman in her late teens or twenties in good health. Sequencing input: naive CD4+ T cells from blood. The chain joins TRBV11-2 to TRBJ1-5, with D unresolved. This chain's CDR3 is CASSLEVFQPQHF. DNA of the CDR3: TGTGCCAGCAGCCTCGAAGTATTTCAGCCCCAGCATTTT.